This T cell receptor (beta chain) was identified during a study of OX40 agonist ivuxolimab in advanced cancers. As for the study in general: Hepatocellular carcinoma, melanoma, renal cell or head and neck cancer affected the dose-escalation patients. Study conclusions and caveats: Within 6 weeks, CD4+ and CD8+ blood T cells expanded clonally at 0.1 to 3.0 mg/kg.

Of note for this clone: Its antigen is currently unknown.

Only in-frame clones appear in the TCRdb table, and some are missing; sequencing was by immunoSEQ multiplex PCR. The sample contains under 85,000 clones, roughly 85% of which appear only once. Sequencing used CD4+ or CD8+ T cells sorted from blood, obtained in a trial of the OX40 agonist ivuxolimab. The source is an adult with an advanced solid tumor such as melanoma, head and neck, liver or kidney cancer.

The CDR3: CASSLVPSGKTDTQYF. CDR3 bases: TGCGCCAGCAGCTTGGTTCCTAGCGGGAAAACAGATACGCAGTATTTT. The chain links TRBV5-1 to TRBJ2-3; 9 bases fit TRBD2. There are 16 residues in the CDR3. Germline CDR1 SGHRS, CDR2 YFSETQ. V trimming: 0 bases; J trimming: 3 bases; junction bases outside the gene matches: 5. The variable domain in full, with the rest retrieved from reference TRBV5-1 and TRBJ2-3, is KAGVTQTPRYLIKTRGQQVTLSCSPISGHRSVSWYQQTPGQGLQFLFEYFSETQRNKGNFPGRFSGRQFSNSRSEMNVSTLELGDSALYLCASSLVPSGKTDTQYFGPGTRLTVL.